One and the same sample provided the 7 T cell receptor beta chains below, sequenced in a study of blood T cell repertoires in COVID-19. TCRdb keeps only in-frame clones here, not all; method: immunoSEQ multiplex PCR. The table has roughly 180,000 clones, about nine tenths seen once; the top ten hold under 25%. The specimen sequenced was peripheral blood. The receptors were sampled from a man between 65 and 79 years old with active or convalescent COVID-19.

V is TRBV2 and J is TRBJ1-5, with D perhaps matching TRBD1 (5 bases). From germline, CDR1 is SNHLY and CDR2 FYNNEI. The CDR3 contains 14 residues. Trimming pared 1 base from V and 5 bases from J, leaving 9 bases between. The CDR3 region is CASSEEPGHQPQHF. The CDR3 DNA follows: TGTGCCAGCAGTGAAGAGCCAGGGCATCAGCCCCAGCATTTT.

This clone was counted only a few times. J is TRBJ1-1 and V is TRBV3-1 (or the pseudogene TRBV3-2); a weak D match, TRBD1 (5 bases). V lost 2 bases and J 6 bases, leaving 13 bases between the germline ends. The germline V gene encodes CDR1 LGHDT and CDR2 YNNKEL (reference sequence). This CDR3 has 14 residues. The CDR3 coding sequence is TGTGCCAGCAGCCAACGGGGAACGGGGGCTGAAGCTTTCTTT. Encoded protein: CASSQRGTGAEAFF.

J is TRBJ2-1 and V is TRBV6-5, with D hard to call. The V end lost 0 bases, the J end lost 7 bases, and 16 bases lay between the germline ends. The CDR3 runs 16 residues. Per the germline V gene, CDR1 is MNHEY and CDR2 is SVGAGI. CDR3 nucleotide sequence: TGTGCCAGCAGTTACTCGGTTTTAGCAGCTAATAATGAGCAGTTCTTC. Translation gives CASSYSVLAANNEQFF.

V gene TRBV30 combines with J gene TRBJ1-2, with TRBD1 matching 9 bases. V lost 0 bases to trimming and J lost 8 bases; unmatched junction nucleotides: 13. CDR1 and CDR2 (germline): GTSNPN, SVGIG (reference sequence). CDR3 length: 16 amino acids. CDR3 DNA sequence: TGTGCCTGGAGTGTAGGTCTAGGGACAGGGTTTTACGGCTACACCTTC. This gives the protein CAWSVGLGTGFYGYTF.

The chain combines TRBV7-2 with TRBJ2-5, with 7 bases lining up with TRBD1. Germline V lookup: CDR1 SGHTA, CDR2 FQGNSA. CDR3 size: 16 residues. J was trimmed by 1 base and V by 1 base; bases with no gene match: 6. The CDR3 region is CASSLGLRGSQETQYF. As DNA, the CDR3 is TGTGCCAGCAGCTTAGGTCTCAGGGGGTCCCAAGAGACCCAGTACTTC.

This chain connects TRBV30 to TRBJ2-7; 9 nucleotides align to TRBD1. The CDR3 length is 13 residues. Trimming took 8 bases from V and 0 from J; bases not matched to a gene: 5. Looked up from germline, CDR1 is GTSNPN and CDR2 is SVGIG (reference sequence). Here the CDR3 DNA reads TGTGCCGGTCAGACAGGGGGCTCCTACGAGCAGTACTTC. Translating gives CAGQTGGSYEQYF.

The chain is built from TRBV6-5 and TRBJ1-5; D uncertain. The V and J ends lost 6 bases and 0 bases respectively, with 12 bases between them. Germline V gene sequence: CDR1 MNHEY, CDR2 SVGAGI. The CDR3 has 15 residues. This CDR3 reads CASSLIVNSNQPQHF. The DNA for the CDR3 is TGTGCCAGCAGCCTTATAGTGAATAGCAATCAGCCCCAGCATTTT.